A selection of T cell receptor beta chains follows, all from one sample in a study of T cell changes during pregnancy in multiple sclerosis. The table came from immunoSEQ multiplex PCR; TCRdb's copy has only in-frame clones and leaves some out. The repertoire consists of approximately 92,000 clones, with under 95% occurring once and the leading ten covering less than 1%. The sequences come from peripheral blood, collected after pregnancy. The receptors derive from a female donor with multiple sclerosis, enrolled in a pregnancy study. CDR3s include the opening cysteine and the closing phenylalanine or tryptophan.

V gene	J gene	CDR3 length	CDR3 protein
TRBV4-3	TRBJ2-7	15	CASTEPGLVAYEQYF
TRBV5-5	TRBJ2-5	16	CASSPQGDRRQETQYF
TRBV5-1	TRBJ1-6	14	CASSLRQDNSPLHF
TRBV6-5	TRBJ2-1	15	CASRFVGLAGGPEFF
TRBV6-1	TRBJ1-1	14	CASSQTGENTEAFF
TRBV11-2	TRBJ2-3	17	CASSARLAGGRTDTQYF
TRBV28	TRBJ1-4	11	CASGSNEKLFF
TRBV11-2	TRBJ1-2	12	CASSLDSYGYTF
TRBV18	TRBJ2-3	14	CASSPLPRTDTQYF
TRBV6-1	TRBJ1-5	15	CASSEGEDRAQPQHF
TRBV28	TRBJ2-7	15	CASSSVAVPPYEQYF
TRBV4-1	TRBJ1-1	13	CASSQEGATEAFF
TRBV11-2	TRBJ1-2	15	CASSSRTGGNYGYTF
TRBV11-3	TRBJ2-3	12	CASSPAAGTQYF
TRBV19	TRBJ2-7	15	CASSIGGTGAREQYF